This T cell receptor beta chain was found in a study of control samples from healthy donors and cancer patients. Produced via immunoSEQ multiplex PCR; TCRdb's table is partial and in-frame only. The repertoire holds over 90,000 clones, with around nine tenths as singletons. The CDR3 runs to 17 residues. Trimming stripped 2 bases from V and 0 bases from J, with 14 bases between. The germline V gene has CDR1 SGHVS and CDR2 FNYEAQ. The sequence came from a man aged 55 to 69 with lung cancer. The rearrangement joins TRBV7-6 to TRBJ1-5; no clear D. The source material was PBMCs. CDR3 sequence: CASSLSGRDHSNQPQHF. Written as DNA, the CDR3 is TGTGCCAGCAGCTTATCCGGTAGGGATCATAGCAATCAGCCCCAGCATTTT.